The 21 T cell receptor beta chains reported below all come from one sample, sequenced in a study of blood T cell repertoires in COVID-19 (dated by TCRdb to about 2020). Receptor libraries were prepared by the immunoSEQ multiplex PCR assay. TCRdb limited this immuneACCESS table to in-frame rearrangements with V and J called. A share of clones is missing; checked studies link under half to unresolved V genes, and the rest is unexplained. The sample data list about 160,000 clones, and around nine tenths of these were observed just once. The ten largest clones add up to under 0.65% of the sample. Material: peripheral blood. These receptors came from a man aged 60 to 69 with COVID-19, enrolled during active disease.

This chain links TRBV15 with TRBJ1-2; TRBD1 might be the D (5 bases). CDR1 is LNHNV, CDR2 YYDKDF, per germline (reference sequence). The CDR3 has 13 amino acids. The germline V and J ends were trimmed by 5 bases and 2 bases, with 9 bases remaining between them. The CDR3 loop reads CATSGQGNYGYTF. The CDR3 DNA reads TGTGCCACCAGCGGGCAGGGAAACTATGGCTACACCTTC.

The table lists this clone with many counts. The rearrangement uses TRBV12-3 or TRBV12-4 and TRBJ2-7; D possibly corresponds to TRBD2 (7 bases). The CDR3 covers 13 residues. With 6 bases removed from V and 9 bases from J, the gap between germline ends came to 18 bases. The DNA for the CDR3 is TGTGCCAGCAGCGCGGGGGCGGGAAAAGCGCAGTACTTC. This translates into CASSAGAGKAQYF.

The chain carries TRBV24-1 and TRBJ2-1; TRBD1 might be the D (6 bases). Germline assignment: CDR1 KGHDR and CDR2 SFDVKD. There are 16 residues in the CDR3. Trimming left V 4 bases short and J 6 bases short, with 18 bases between. The CDR3 DNA follows: TGTGCCACCAGTGAACCCGACAGGCCTGACCCCAATGAGCAGTTCTTC. The encoded protein is CATSEPDRPDPNEQFF.

This clone appeared a few times. This chain connects TRBV7-2 to TRBJ2-7, with D unresolved. V was cut by 4 bases and J by 0 bases, with 13 bases left in between. Germline V gene lookup returns CDR1 SGHTA and CDR2 FQGNSA. The CDR3 has 15 residues. The CDR3 loop reads CASSSAVVSSYEQYF. The CDR3 bases are TGTGCCAGCAGCTCGGCGGTGGTGAGCTCCTACGAGCAGTACTTC.

This clone was found once. V is TRBV5-1 and J is TRBJ1-1; D may be TRBD1 (6 bases). CDR3 length equals 16 residues. With 0 bases removed from V and 3 bases from J, the gap between germline ends came to 15 bases. Per the germline V gene, CDR1 is SGHRS and CDR2 is YFSETQ. The CDR3 coding sequence is TGCGCCAGCAGCTTGGGAACCCAGGGGAGAGACACTGAAGCTTTCTTT. This translates into CASSLGTQGRDTEAFF.

This chain uses TRBV12-3 or TRBV12-4 with TRBJ1-1; D is uncertain. CDR3 length equals 13 residues. V lost 3 bases and J lost 1, with 6 bases in between. The CDR3 nucleotides read TGTGCCAGCAGTTTCTGGGCGAACACTGAAGCTTTCTTT. Translation: CASSFWANTEAFF.

This chain uses TRBV6-5 with TRBJ1-2; 7 nucleotides match TRBD1. CDR3 length: 16 residues. From germline, CDR1 is MNHEY and CDR2 SVGAGI. V trimming: 2 bases; J trimming: 5 bases; junction bases outside the gene matches: 11. Here the CDR3 DNA reads TGTGCCAGCAGTTACGCAGAGGGGGCGCAGAGGTATGGCTACACCTTC. It encodes CASSYAEGAQRYGYTF.

There are a few counts of this clone. The chain carries TRBV5-1 and TRBJ2-7; D is ambiguous. V lost 2 bases, J lost 2 bases, and 11 bases lay in between. This CDR3 is built from 14 residues. The germline V gene encodes CDR1 SGHRS and CDR2 YFSETQ. This chain's CDR3 is CASSLSYPPYEQYF. The CDR3 coding sequence is TGCGCCAGCAGCTTATCCTACCCCCCCTACGAGCAGTACTTC.

J is TRBJ2-1 and V is TRBV6-5; D might be TRBD1 (7 bases). Deletions cut 2 bases from V and 7 bases from J, with 18 bases between. Germline V gene data show CDR1 as MNHEY and CDR2 as SVGAGI. The CDR3 is 16 residues long. The CDR3 sequence: CASSYENRGGENEQFF. In DNA, the CDR3 is TGTGCCAGCAGTTACGAGAACAGGGGCGGGGAGAATGAGCAGTTCTTC.

This chain joins TRBV29-1 and TRBJ1-1, with 7 nucleotides matching TRBD1. The V and J ends lost 5 bases and 1 base, in that order; junction bases with no gene match: 10. This CDR3 spans 15 amino acids. The germline CDR1 and CDR2 sequences are SQVTM and ANQGSEA. CDR3 in amino acids: CSVKTHRGKNTEAFF. CDR3 coding DNA: TGCAGCGTTAAAACCCACAGGGGTAAGAACACTGAAGCTTTCTTT.

This clone was detected a few times. The J gene is TRBJ2-7, the V gene TRBV7-6, with D possibly matching TRBD2 (6 bases). Germline assignment: CDR1 SGHVS and CDR2 FNYEAQ. Trimming took off 1 base at V and 2 bases at J, with 12 bases between the two ends. The CDR3 covers 15 residues. CDR3: CASSLGPGSAYEQYF. The CDR3 DNA sequence: TGTGCCAGCAGCTTAGGCCCCGGGAGCGCCTACGAGCAGTACTTC.

CDR3 sequence (DNA): TGCAGTGCTAGTCTTCCTATGAACACTGAAGCTTTCTTT. Translated, it gives CSASLPMNTEAFF. The chain employs TRBV20-1 and TRBJ1-1, with no clear D. V lost 3 bases, J lost 0 bases, and 8 bases lay in between. Germline V CDR1 and CDR2: DFQATT, SNEGSKA (reference sequence). There are 13 residues in the CDR3.

This chain links TRBV10-3 with TRBJ1-1; perhaps TRBD1 as D (6 bases). The germline gives CDR1 ENHRY, CDR2 SYGVKD. CDR3 length: 16 residues. Trimming removed 0 bases from V and 1 base from J, with 12 bases in between. CDR3 sequence: CAISESKGQKNTEAFF. The DNA of the CDR3 is TGTGCCATCAGTGAGTCGAAGGGACAAAAGAACACTGAAGCTTTCTTT.

The rearrangement joins TRBV7-2 to TRBJ2-5; D gene uncertain. Trimming removed 4 bases at V and 1 base at J, with 4 bases between. Germline loops: CDR1 SGHTA, CDR2 FQGNSA. The CDR3 has 12 amino acids. For the CDR3, the DNA is TGTGCCAGCAGCTCGCGCCAAGAGACCCAGTACTTC. It is translated as CASSSRQETQYF.

This rearrangement joins TRBV12-3 or TRBV12-4 to TRBJ1-1, with D unresolved. The CDR3 is 13 amino acids. V was shortened by 3 bases and J by 4 bases, with 9 bases between the two germline ends. In DNA, the CDR3 is TGTGCCAGCAGTTTCATCCGGGGCACTGAAGCTTTCTTT. It specifies CASSFIRGTEAFF.

This clone was detected ten times or more. The J gene is TRBJ1-1, the V gene TRBV3-1 (or the pseudogene TRBV3-2); TRBD1 aligns across 7 bases. The CDR3 runs to 14 residues. The V and J ends lost 3 bases and 7 bases, in that order; junction bases with no gene match: 8. Germline assignment: CDR1 LGHDT and CDR2 YNNKEL (reference sequence). CDR3: CASSQAGTAHEAFF. The CDR3 DNA reads as TGTGCCAGCAGCCAGGCGGGGACAGCCCATGAAGCTTTCTTT.

V and J are TRBV5-6 and TRBJ1-5; a possible D gene is TRBD1 (5 bases). CDR3 length equals 16 residues. V was shortened by 0 bases and J by 6 bases, with 16 bases between the two germline ends. Germline-derived CDR1 and CDR2 are SGHDT and YYEEEE. CDR3 coding DNA: TGTGCCAGCAGCTTGGGCGGGGGAAGTTTGTCTCAGCCCCAGCATTTT. Translating it yields CASSLGGGSLSQPQHF.

This clone came up a few times. V gene TRBV6-5 combines with J gene TRBJ1-1, with TRBD1 identical over 8 bases. Germline CDR1 is MNHEY and CDR2 is SVGAGI. V lost 6 bases to trimming and J lost 0 bases; unmatched junction nucleotides: 6. The CDR3 is 15 amino acids. CDR3 in DNA: TGTGCCAGCAGGATTCACAGGGGGATGAACACTGAAGCTTTCTTT. It specifies CASRIHRGMNTEAFF.

This chain uses TRBV28 with TRBJ2-2, with 7 bases matching TRBD1. The ends lost 5 bases at V and 8 bases at J; junction bases unmatched: 11. The CDR3 is 15 residues long. Germline lookup yields CDR1 MDHEN and CDR2 SYDVKM. DNA of the CDR3: TGTGCCAGCAGTCGAGACAGGGTAGGATCGGGGGAGCTGTTTTTT. It yields the protein CASSRDRVGSGELFF. The complete variable domain, with remaining parts taken from reference TRBV28 and TRBJ2-2, reads DVKVTQSSRYLVKRTGEKVFLECVQDMDHENMFWYRQDPGLGLRLIYFSYDVKMKEKGDIPEGYSVSREKKERFSLILESASTNQTSMYLCASSRDRVGSGELFFGEGSRLTVL.

The chain employs TRBV28 and TRBJ1-2; tentative D call: TRBD1 (5 bases). CDR3 length: 14 amino acids. Germline CDR1 and CDR2: MDHEN and SYDVKM. V gave up 6 bases and J gave up 2 bases, with 13 bases separating them. The CDR3 coding sequence is TGTGCCAGCAGATCCAAGGGACTCAACTATGGCTACACCTTC. Protein: CASRSKGLNYGYTF.

In its sample, this clone was seen once. The chain joins TRBV6-6 to TRBJ2-1, with D possibly matching TRBD2 (5 bases). The CDR3 is 15 amino acids. The germline V and J ends were trimmed by 4 bases and 3 bases, with 13 bases remaining between them. CDR1 MNHNY and CDR2 SVGAGI come from the germline V gene (reference sequence). CDR3 coding DNA: TGTGCCAGCAGTTTCTCTAGCCCGATCTACAATGAGCAGTTCTTC. Its translation: CASSFSSPIYNEQFF.